This is a list of T cell receptor beta chains from one sample in a study of T-cell reconstitution after alpha-beta-depleted transplantation in children. Each CDR3 protein gets one entry after TCRdb re-called the PCR reads with MiXCR. The sample contains roughly 45,000 distinct CDR3 sequences, approximately 9.2% of which appear only once. The source was PBMCs, mostly from graft donor cells, collected 60 days after TCRalphabeta/CD19-depleted stem cell transplant. The receptors here all came from a male patient under 10 years old who had a stem cell transplant for chronic granulomatous disease, so the T cells may come from the graft donor. CDR3s leave out the opening cysteine and the closing phenylalanine or tryptophan. A row's size may be missing; if present it is once, few, many or a size class.

clone size: many
V gene: TRBV4-2
CDR3 protein: ASSQDFVGAKNIQY

clone size: many
V gene: TRBV20-1
CDR3 protein: SARGSTEAF

clone size: NA
V gene: TRBV27
CDR3 protein: ASKVSGTGNEQF

clone size: many
V gene: TRBV20-1
CDR3 protein: SARYGSRNNEQF

clone size: many
V gene: TRBV5-1
CDR3 protein: ASSLAAKNEQY

clone size: many
V gene: TRBV9
CDR3 protein: ASSPRDREGETQY

clone size: many
V gene: TRBV7-2
CDR3 protein: ASSFGVGGSNNEQF

clone size: few
V gene: TRBV20-1
CDR3 protein: SASGDRRNEQY

clone size: few
V gene: TRBV6-4
CDR3 protein: ASSRGGDNEQF

clone size: few
V gene: TRBV30
CDR3 protein: AGGQTQETQY

clone size: many
V gene: TRBV28
CDR3 protein: ASSLSGGAYEQY

clone size: many
V gene: TRBV6-2/TRBV6-3
CDR3 protein: ASSSRTSGTTTDTQY

clone size: many
V gene: TRBV4-2
CDR3 protein: ASSQGITSSYEQY

clone size: many
V gene: TRBV20-1
CDR3 protein: SARLGPRGYT

clone size: many
V gene: TRBV27
CDR3 protein: ASSLWASGGNNEQF

clone size: once
V gene: TRBV3-1
CDR3 protein: ASTPSWASSDTQY

clone size: many
V gene: TRBV7-9
CDR3 protein: ASSPLETQY

clone size: many
V gene: TRBV2
CDR3 protein: ASSDPHRAGQGRDEQF

clone size: many
V gene: TRBV20-1
CDR3 protein: SARGTSGSSNEQY

clone size: few
V gene: TRBV2
CDR3 protein: ASTKHTGVGANEQF

clone size: NA
V gene: TRBV15
CDR3 protein: ATSRDVGLAGDTQY

clone size: many
V gene: TRBV5-1
CDR3 protein: ASSRMGASGSSDTQY

clone size: many
V gene: TRBV5-6
CDR3 protein: ASSYIAGMIPYEQY

clone size: many
V gene: TRBV9
CDR3 protein: ASSVDQRPYYEQY

clone size: many
V gene: TRBV3-1
CDR3 protein: ASSLDQGTGGYPGELF

clone size: many
V gene: TRBV20-1
CDR3 protein: SARDVGGATGELF

clone size: many
V gene: TRBV7-9
CDR3 protein: ASSLEAGQWDTQY

clone size: many
V gene: TRBV10-3
CDR3 protein: AISESDHRSYGYT

clone size: few
V gene: TRBV11-2
CDR3 protein: ASSRTTWAPGELF

clone size: many
V gene: TRBV11-2
CDR3 protein: ATSGVLTDTQY

clone size: few
V gene: TRBV7-4
CDR3 protein: ASSGRFRREVGTDTQY

clone size: NA
V gene: TRBV6-1
CDR3 protein: ASSPSGSLYEQY

clone size: many
V gene: TRBV7-6
CDR3 protein: ASSSRIAGGAGELF

clone size: many
V gene: TRBV5-1
CDR3 protein: ASSFSGDTQY

clone size: few
V gene: TRBV7-2
CDR3 protein: ASSSRVSYEQY

clone size: many
V gene: TRBV10-3
CDR3 protein: ATEQGANYGYT

clone size: NA
V gene: TRBV20-1
CDR3 protein: SARDGTRLEQY

clone size: many
V gene: TRBV4-1
CDR3 protein: ASSPLRTGQAF

clone size: NA
V gene: TRBV7-7
CDR3 protein: ASSQLALDGELF

clone size: many
V gene: TRBV29-1
CDR3 protein: SVEELLDQSNEQF

clone size: many
V gene: TRBV27
CDR3 protein: ASSTGVEQPQH

clone size: many
V gene: TRBV4-2
CDR3 protein: ASSQDRASGTSQETQY

clone size: few
V gene: TRBV19
CDR3 protein: ASHLGWGVNQPQH

clone size: few
V gene: TRBV30
CDR3 protein: AWALWGTSYNEQF

clone size: many
V gene: TRBV7-2
CDR3 protein: ASSSTGKSPLH

clone size: few
V gene: TRBV7-2
CDR3 protein: ASSSLGTSGRPGEQY

clone size: many
V gene: TRBV20-1
CDR3 protein: SASGLASYNEQF

clone size: many
V gene: TRBV10-3
CDR3 protein: ASAVEFNQPQH